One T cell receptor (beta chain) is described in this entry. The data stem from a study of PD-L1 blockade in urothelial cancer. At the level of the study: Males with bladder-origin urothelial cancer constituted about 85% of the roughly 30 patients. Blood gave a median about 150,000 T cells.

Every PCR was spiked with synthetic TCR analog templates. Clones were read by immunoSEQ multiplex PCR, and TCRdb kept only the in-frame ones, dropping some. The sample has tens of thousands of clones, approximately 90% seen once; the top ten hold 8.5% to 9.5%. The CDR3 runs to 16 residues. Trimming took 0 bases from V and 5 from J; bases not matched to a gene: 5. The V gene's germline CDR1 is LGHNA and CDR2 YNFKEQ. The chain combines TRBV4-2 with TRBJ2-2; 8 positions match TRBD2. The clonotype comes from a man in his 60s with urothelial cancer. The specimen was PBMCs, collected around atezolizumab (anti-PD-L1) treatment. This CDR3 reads CASSQDRASGTGELFF. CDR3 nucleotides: TGTGCCAGCAGCCAAGATAGGGCTAGCGGGACCGGGGAGCTGTTTTTT.